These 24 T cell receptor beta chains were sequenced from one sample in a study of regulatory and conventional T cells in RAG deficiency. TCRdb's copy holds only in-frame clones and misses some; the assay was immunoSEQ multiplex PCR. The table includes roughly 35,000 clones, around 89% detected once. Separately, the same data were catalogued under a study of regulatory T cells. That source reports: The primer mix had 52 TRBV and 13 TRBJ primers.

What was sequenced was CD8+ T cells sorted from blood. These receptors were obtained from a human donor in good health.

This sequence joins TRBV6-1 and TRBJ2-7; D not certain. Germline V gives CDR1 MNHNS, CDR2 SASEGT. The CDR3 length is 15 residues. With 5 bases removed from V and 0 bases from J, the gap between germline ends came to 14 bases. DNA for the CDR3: TGTGCCAGCAGTTCTGAGACATCTAGCTCCTACGAGCAGTACTTC. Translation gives CASSSETSSSYEQYF.

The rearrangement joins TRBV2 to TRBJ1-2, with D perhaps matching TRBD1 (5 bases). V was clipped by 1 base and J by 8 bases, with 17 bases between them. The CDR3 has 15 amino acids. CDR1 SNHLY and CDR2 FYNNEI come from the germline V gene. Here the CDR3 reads CASSEGGGPLYGYTF. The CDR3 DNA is TGTGCCAGCAGTGAAGGGGGGGGACCCCTCTACGGCTACACCTTC.

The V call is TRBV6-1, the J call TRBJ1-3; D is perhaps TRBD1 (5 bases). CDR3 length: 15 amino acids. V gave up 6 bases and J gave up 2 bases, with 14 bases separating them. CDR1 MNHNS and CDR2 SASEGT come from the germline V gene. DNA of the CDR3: TGTGCCAGCAGGCCGGGGCCTAGGCCTGGAAACACCATATATTTT. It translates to CASRPGPRPGNTIYF.

Here the CDR3 DNA reads TGTGCCAGCAGCCTTGGACAGGGCGGATTAATGAACACTGAAGCTTTCTTT. Protein: CASSLGQGGLMNTEAFF. The rearrangement links TRBV9 to TRBJ1-1; the match to TRBD1 covers 8 bases. The germline gives CDR1 SGDLS, CDR2 YYNGEE. The CDR3 spans 17 residues. V lost 4 bases, J lost 0 bases, and 11 bases stayed unmatched.

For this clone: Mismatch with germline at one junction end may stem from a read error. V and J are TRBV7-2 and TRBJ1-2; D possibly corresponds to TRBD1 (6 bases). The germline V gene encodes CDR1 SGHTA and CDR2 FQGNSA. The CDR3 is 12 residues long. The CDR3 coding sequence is TGTGCCAGCAGCCTATCGTGGACAGTCGTTCACTTC. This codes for CASSLSWTVVHF.

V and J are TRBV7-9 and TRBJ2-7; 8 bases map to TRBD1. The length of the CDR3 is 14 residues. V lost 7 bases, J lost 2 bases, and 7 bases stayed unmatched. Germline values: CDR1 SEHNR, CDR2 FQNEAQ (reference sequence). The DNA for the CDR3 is TGTGCCAGCACCCCTCAGGGGGCACCCTACGAGCAGTACTTC. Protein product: CASTPQGAPYEQYF.

CDR3 protein: CASSRDRSPLHF. The DNA for the CDR3 is TGTGCCAGCAGCCGAGACCGTTCACCCCTCCACTTT. The chain employs TRBV7-9 and TRBJ1-6; D ambiguous. This CDR3 is 12 amino acids long. The V and J ends lost 5 bases and 9 bases respectively, with 8 bases between them. Germline assignment: CDR1 SEHNR and CDR2 FQNEAQ (reference sequence).

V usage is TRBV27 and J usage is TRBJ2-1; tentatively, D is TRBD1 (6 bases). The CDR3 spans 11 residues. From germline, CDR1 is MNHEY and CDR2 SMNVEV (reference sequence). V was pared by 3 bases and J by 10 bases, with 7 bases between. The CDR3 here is CASSFGTEQFF. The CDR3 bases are TGTGCCAGCAGTTTCGGGACAGAGCAGTTCTTC.

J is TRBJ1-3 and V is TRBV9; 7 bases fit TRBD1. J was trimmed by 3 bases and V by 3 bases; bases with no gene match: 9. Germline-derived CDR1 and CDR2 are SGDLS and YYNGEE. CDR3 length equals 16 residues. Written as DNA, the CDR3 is TGTGCCAGCAGCGAGGGGGGCAGGGGGTATGGAAACACCATATATTTT. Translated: CASSEGGRGYGNTIYF.

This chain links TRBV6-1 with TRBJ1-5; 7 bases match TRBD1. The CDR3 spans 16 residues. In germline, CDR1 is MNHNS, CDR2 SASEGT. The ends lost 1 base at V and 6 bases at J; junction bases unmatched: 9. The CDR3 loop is CASSEGRGRFLQPQHF. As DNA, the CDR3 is TGTGCCAGCAGTGAAGGAAGGGGGCGGTTTCTTCAGCCCCAGCATTTT.

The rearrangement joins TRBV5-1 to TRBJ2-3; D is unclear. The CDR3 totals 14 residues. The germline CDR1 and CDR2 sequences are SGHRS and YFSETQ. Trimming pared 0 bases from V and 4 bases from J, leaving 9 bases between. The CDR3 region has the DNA TGCGCCAGCAGCTTGGGTGTGCACGCAGATACGCAGTATTTT. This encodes CASSLGVHADTQYF.

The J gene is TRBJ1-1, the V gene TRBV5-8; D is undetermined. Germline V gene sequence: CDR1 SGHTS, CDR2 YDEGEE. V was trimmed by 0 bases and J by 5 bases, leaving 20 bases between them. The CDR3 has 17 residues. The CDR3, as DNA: TGTGCCAGCAGCTTGGAAACCCTTAACCTCGATGAAACTGAAGCTTTCTTT. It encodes CASSLETLNLDETEAFF.

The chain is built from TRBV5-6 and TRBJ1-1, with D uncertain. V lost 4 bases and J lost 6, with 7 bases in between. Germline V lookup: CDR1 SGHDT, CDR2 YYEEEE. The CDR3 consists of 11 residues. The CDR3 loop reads CASSPVAEAFF. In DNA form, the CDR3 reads TGTGCCAGCAGCCCGGTCGCTGAAGCTTTCTTT.

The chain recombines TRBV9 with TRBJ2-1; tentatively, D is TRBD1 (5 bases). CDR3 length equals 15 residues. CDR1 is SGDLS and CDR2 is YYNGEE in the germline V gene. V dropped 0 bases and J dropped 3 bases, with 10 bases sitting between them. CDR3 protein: CASSVAAGFYNEQFF. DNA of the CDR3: TGTGCCAGCAGCGTAGCGGCAGGGTTCTACAATGAGCAGTTCTTC.

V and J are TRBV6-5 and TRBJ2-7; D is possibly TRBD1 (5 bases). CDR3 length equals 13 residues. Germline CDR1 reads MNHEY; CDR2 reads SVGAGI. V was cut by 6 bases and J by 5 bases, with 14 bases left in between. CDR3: CASSKGRFDEQYF. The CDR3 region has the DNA TGTGCCAGCAGCAAGGGGCGATTCGACGAGCAGTACTTC.

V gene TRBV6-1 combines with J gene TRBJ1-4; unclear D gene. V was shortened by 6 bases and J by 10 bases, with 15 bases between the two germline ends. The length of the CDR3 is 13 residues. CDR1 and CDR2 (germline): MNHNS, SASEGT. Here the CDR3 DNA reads TGTGCCAGCAGAGACTGGAAGAAGGGAAAACTGTTTTTT. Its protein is CASRDWKKGKLFF.

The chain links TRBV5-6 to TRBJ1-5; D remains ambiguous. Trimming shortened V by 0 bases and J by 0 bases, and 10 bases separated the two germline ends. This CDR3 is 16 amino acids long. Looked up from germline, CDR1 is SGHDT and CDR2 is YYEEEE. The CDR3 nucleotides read TGTGCCAGCAGCTTGGCCGGCGGGAATAGCAATCAGCCCCAGCATTTT. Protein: CASSLAGGNSNQPQHF.

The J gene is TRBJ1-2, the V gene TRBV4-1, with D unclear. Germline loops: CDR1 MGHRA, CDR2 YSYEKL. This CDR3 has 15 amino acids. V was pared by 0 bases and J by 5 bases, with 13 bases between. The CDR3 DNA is TGCGCCAGCAGCCAAGAGATGACCCGACCTTATGGCTACACCTTC. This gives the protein CASSQEMTRPYGYTF.

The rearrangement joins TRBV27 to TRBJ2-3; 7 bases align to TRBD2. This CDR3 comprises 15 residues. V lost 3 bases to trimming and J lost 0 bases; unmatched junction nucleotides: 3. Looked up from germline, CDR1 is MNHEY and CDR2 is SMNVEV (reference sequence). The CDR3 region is CASSLNSGSTDTQYF. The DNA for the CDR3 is TGTGCCAGCAGTTTGAATAGCGGGAGCACAGATACGCAGTATTTT.

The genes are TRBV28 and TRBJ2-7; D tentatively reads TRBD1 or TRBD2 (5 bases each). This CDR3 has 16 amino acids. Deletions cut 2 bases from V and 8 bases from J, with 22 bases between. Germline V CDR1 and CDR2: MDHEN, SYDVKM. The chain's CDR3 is CASSLGTRVHSYQQYF. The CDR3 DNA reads TGTGCCAGCAGTTTAGGGACCCGAGTACACTCTTACCAGCAGTACTTC.

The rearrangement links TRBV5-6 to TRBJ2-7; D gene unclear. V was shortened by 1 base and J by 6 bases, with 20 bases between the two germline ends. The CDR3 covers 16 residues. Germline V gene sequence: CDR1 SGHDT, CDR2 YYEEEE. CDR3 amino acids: CASSLTVRLSVGEQYF. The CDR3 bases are TGTGCCAGCAGCTTGACAGTGCGCCTTTCCGTTGGCGAGCAGTACTTC.

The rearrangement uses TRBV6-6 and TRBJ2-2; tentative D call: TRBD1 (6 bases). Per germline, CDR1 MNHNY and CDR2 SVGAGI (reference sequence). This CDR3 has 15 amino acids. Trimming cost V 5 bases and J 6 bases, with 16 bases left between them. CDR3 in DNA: TGTGCCAGCAGTCGACCTTCAGGGGTATCCGGGGAGCTGTTTTTT. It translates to CASSRPSGVSGELFF.

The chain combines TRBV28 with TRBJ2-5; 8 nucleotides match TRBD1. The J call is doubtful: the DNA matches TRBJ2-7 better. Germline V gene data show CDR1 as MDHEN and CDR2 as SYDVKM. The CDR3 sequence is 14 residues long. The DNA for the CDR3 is TGTGCCAGCAGGGGACAGGAGTCCTCCTACGAGCAGTACTTC. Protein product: CASRGQESSYEQYF.

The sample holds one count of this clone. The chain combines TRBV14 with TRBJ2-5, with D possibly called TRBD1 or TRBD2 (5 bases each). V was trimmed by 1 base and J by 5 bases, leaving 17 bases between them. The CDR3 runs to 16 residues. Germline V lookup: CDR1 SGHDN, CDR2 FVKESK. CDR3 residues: CASSQAFTGTKETQYF. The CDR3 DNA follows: TGTGCCAGCAGCCAAGCTTTTACCGGGACCAAGGAGACCCAGTACTTC.